Listed below are T cell receptor beta chains from one sample, sequenced in a study of T-cell memory formation after mild COVID-19. TCRdb reprocessed the 5' RACE reads via MiXCR and lists one record per CDR3 protein. Counted here are about 360,000 distinct CDR3 sequences, 13% to 15% occurring once; the ten biggest clones make up about 22%. Sequenced input: PBMCs or a T cell subset sorted from them (not recorded which). Receptor source: a man between 18 and 35 years old who had mild COVID-19 (a few samples of this study predate the infection). Cell type and time point are not known. Both conserved end residues are trimmed from each CDR3.

ASSLVGGIINEQF	TRBV7-9	TRBJ2-1
ASSSVKNTIY	TRBV12-3/TRBV12-4	TRBJ1-3
ASSAGGRSDTQY	TRBV28	TRBJ2-3
ASSQESGSGSPLH	TRBV4-1	TRBJ1-6
ASSLDFTDTQY	TRBV7-8	TRBJ2-3
ASSLRLPDNEQF	TRBV7-2	TRBJ2-1
AIRGAGTDTQY	TRBV10-3	TRBJ2-3
ASSPQATNEKLF	TRBV4-2	TRBJ1-4
ASSSGTNQNTEAF	TRBV5-6	TRBJ1-1
ASRYGIANTGELF	TRBV11-2	TRBJ2-2
ASSSRTGLNSPLH	TRBV12-3/TRBV12-4	TRBJ1-6
ASSYSKGQGDQPQH	TRBV6-2/TRBV6-3	TRBJ1-5
ASSLTSHPYYEQY	TRBV12-3/TRBV12-4	TRBJ2-7
ASSQDGGQGFQPQH	TRBV4-3	TRBJ1-5
ASSSWDRSRNIQY	TRBV27	TRBJ2-4
ASRGGSGNTIY	TRBV9	TRBJ1-3
ASSWTGIGETQY	TRBV4-3	TRBJ2-5
ASSLGAITGELF	TRBV27	TRBJ2-2
ASSSPLAGMDTDTQY	TRBV7-2	TRBJ2-3
SAIRQDTNTEAF	TRBV20-1	TRBJ1-1
ASSTTGTSNTEAF	TRBV7-9	TRBJ1-1
ASSRDRSLIYEQY	TRBV4-3	TRBJ2-7
ASSLPSGGDTQY	TRBV5-6	TRBJ2-3
AISQLGQGTQNEKLF	TRBV10-3	TRBJ1-4
ASRKDRKGGQETQY	TRBV10-2	TRBJ2-5
ASSLRPGGYT	TRBV12-3/TRBV12-4	TRBJ1-2
ASSQWITAVGMDTEAF	TRBV3-1	TRBJ1-1
SAREGSSSGNTIY	TRBV20-1	TRBJ1-3
ASSPLITGGYT	TRBV7-9	TRBJ1-2
ASSQGQGLDNEQF	TRBV4-1	TRBJ2-1
ASSLLPSYGYT	TRBV12-3/TRBV12-4	TRBJ1-2
ASSSGPPAGYT	TRBV5-1	TRBJ1-2
ASSPGALNIQY	TRBV2	TRBJ2-4
ASSGRQGGKTEAF	TRBV9	TRBJ1-1
ASSSTGALGYGYT	TRBV5-5	TRBJ1-2
ASSYTETQY	TRBV6-6	TRBJ2-5
ASSQARRGTGNTIY	TRBV4-3	TRBJ1-3
ASSATGRPNTEAF	TRBV7-9	TRBJ1-1
ASSLRGNEQF	TRBV7-3	TRBJ2-1
ASSLGQGNTIY	TRBV5-1	TRBJ1-3
ASSPPGQLTDTQY	TRBV7-9	TRBJ2-3
SGSGLETQY	TRBV20-1	TRBJ2-5
ASSFRGGQETQY	TRBV27	TRBJ2-5
ASSVGSGDGYNEQF	TRBV9	TRBJ2-1
ASSRQGRTTAF	TRBV7-2	TRBJ1-1
ASSQDRTSANQETQY	TRBV4-1	TRBJ2-5
ASSSLASLSGELF	TRBV6-2/TRBV6-3	TRBJ2-2
ASSLGTGTDTQY	TRBV7-9	TRBJ2-3
ASSTQGSNEQF	TRBV7-2	TRBJ2-1
AISAGGEQF	TRBV10-3	TRBJ2-1
ASSLSSPGGGETQY	TRBV7-3	TRBJ2-5
ASRGAGANVLT	TRBV6-2/TRBV6-3	TRBJ2-6
SARVINTGELF	TRBV20-1	TRBJ2-2
ASSLERQGLDGYT	TRBV7-9	TRBJ1-2
ASSRDRTDTQY	TRBV23-1	TRBJ2-3